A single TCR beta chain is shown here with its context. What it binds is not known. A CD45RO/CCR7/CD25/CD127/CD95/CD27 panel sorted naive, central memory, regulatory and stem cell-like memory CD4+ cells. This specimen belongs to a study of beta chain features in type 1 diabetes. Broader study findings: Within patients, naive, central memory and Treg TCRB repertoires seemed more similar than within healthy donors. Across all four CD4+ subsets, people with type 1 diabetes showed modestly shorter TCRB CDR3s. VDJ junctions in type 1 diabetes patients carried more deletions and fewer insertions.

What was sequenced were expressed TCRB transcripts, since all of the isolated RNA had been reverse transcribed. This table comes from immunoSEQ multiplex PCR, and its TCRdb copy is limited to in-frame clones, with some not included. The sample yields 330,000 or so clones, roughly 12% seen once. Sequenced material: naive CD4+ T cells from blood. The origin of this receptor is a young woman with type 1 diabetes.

The CDR3: CSVSPERGGFGNEQFF. The CDR3 nucleotides read TGCAGCGTTTCGCCTGAGCGGGGGGGCTTTGGCAATGAGCAGTTCTTC. The gene calls are TRBV29-1 and TRBJ2-1; the match to TRBD2 covers 10 bases. The CDR3 spans 16 residues. Germline lookup yields CDR1 SQVTM and CDR2 ANQGSEA. V was clipped by 5 bases and J by 6 bases; unmatched bases: 13.